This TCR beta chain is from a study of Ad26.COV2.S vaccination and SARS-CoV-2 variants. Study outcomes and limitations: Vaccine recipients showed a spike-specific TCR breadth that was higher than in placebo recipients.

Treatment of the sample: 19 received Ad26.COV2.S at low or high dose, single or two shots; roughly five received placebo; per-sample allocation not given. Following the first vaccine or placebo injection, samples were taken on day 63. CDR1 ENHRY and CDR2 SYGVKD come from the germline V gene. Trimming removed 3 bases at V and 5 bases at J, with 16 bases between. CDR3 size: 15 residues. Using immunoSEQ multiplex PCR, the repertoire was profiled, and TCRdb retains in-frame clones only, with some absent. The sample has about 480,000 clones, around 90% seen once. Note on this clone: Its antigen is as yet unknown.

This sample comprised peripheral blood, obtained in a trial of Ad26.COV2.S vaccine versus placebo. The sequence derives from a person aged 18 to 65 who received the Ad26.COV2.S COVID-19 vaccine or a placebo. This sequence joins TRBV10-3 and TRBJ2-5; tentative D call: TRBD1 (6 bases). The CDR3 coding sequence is TGTGCCATCAGTGACTCGAAACAGGGCTACGAGACCCAGTACTTC. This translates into CAISDSKQGYETQYF.